Included here is one T cell receptor beta chain sequence, with context. Its specificity is unknown. This sample is part of a study of shared clonotypes between healthy human individuals. Findings and caveats of the study: Non-shared clonotypes were found to have lower generation probabilities than the clonotypes that were shared by all four of the sorted-subset donors.

Method: immunoSEQ multiplex PCR; TCRdb's copy keeps in-frame clones and lacks some. There are over 2,000,000 clones in the sample; roughly 93% occur only once, and about 1.7% lies in the top ten. Naive CD8 isolation took CD45RO-negative cells positively selected for CCR7 and excluded terminally differentiated effector memory CD45RA+ cells. CDR3 length: 12 residues. Germline-derived CDR1 and CDR2 are SQVTM and ANQGSEA. The J segment lost 7 bases and the V segment lost 8 bases, leaving 6 bases of the junction unmatched. The chain recombines TRBV29-1 with TRBJ2-1, with 9 bases matching TRBD1. The sequencing sample was made of naive CD8+ T cells from PBMCs. The sequence derives from a man in his late teens or twenties in good health. Some clones in this sample may be carry-over from other donors' samples. DNA of the CDR3: TGCAGCTCGGGACAGGGTCGTAATGAGCAGTTCTTC. This translates into CSSGQGRNEQFF.